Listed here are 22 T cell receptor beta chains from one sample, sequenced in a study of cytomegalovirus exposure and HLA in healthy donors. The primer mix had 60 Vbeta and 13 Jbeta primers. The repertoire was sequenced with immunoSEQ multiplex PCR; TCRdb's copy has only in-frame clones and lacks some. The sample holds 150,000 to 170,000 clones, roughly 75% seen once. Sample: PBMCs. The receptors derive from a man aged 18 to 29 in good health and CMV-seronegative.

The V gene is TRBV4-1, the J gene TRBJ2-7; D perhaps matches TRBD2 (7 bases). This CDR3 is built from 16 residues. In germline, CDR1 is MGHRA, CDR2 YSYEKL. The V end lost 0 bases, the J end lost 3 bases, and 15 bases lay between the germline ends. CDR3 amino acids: CASSQDLGGAGYEQYF. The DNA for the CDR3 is TGCGCCAGCAGCCAAGATCTGGGGGGGGCGGGCTACGAGCAGTACTTC.

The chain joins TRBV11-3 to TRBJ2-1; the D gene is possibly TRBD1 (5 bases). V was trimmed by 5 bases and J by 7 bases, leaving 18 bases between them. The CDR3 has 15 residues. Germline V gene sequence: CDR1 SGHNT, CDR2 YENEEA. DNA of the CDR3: TGTGCCAGCAGCACCATGAGGCAGGGAACTAATGAGCAGTTCTTC. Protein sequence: CASSTMRQGTNEQFF. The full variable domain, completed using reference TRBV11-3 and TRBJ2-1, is EAGVVQSPRYKIIEKKQPVAFWCNPISGHNTLYWYLQNLGQGPELLIRYENEEAVDDSQLPKDRFSAERLKGVDSTLKIQPAELGDSAVYLCASSTMRQGTNEQFFGPGTRLTVL.

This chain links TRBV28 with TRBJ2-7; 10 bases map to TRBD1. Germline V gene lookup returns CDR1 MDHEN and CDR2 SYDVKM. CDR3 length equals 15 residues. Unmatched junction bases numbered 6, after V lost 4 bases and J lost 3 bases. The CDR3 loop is CASSSRTGGIYEQYF. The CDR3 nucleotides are TGTGCCAGCAGTTCACGGACAGGGGGGATCTACGAGCAGTACTTC.

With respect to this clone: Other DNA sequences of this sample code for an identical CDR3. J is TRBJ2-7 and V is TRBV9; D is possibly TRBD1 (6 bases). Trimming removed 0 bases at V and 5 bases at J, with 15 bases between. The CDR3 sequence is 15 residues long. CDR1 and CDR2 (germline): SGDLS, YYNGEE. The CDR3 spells CASSVGGLAGHEQYF. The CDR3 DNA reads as TGTGCCAGCAGCGTAGGGGGGCTAGCCGGACACGAGCAGTACTTC.

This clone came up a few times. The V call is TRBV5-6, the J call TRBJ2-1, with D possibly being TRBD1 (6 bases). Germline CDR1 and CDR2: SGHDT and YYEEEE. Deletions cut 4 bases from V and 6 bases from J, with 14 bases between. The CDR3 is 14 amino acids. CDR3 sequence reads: CASSLQTGPNEQFF. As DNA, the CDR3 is TGTGCCAGCAGCCTCCAGACAGGCCCCAATGAGCAGTTCTTC. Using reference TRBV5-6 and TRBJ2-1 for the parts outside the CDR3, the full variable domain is DAGVTQSPTHLIKTRGQQVTLRCSPKSGHDTVSWYQQALGQGPQFIFQYYEEEERQRGNFPDRFSGHQFPNYSSELNVNALLLGDSALYLCASSLQTGPNEQFFGPGTRLTVL.

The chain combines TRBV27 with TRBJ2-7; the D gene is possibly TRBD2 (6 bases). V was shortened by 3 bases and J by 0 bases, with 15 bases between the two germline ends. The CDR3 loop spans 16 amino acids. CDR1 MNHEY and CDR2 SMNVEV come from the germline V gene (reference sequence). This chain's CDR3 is CASSLSAGTRSYEQYF. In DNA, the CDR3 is TGTGCCAGCAGTTTGTCAGCCGGGACTCGCTCCTACGAGCAGTACTTC.

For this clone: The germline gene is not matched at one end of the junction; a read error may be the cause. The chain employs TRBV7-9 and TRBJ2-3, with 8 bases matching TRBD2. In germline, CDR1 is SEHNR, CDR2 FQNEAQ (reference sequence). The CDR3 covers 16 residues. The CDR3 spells CSSSFEGREVSDTQYF. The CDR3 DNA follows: TGTTCCAGCAGCTTCGAGGGGCGGGAGGTATCAGATACGCAGTATTTT.

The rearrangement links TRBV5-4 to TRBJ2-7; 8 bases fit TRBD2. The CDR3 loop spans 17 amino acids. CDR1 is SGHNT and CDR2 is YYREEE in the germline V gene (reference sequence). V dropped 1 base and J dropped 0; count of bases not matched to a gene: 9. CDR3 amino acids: CASSLSPQREYSYEQYF. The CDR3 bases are TGTGCCAGCAGCTTGAGTCCCCAGCGGGAGTACTCCTACGAGCAGTACTTC.

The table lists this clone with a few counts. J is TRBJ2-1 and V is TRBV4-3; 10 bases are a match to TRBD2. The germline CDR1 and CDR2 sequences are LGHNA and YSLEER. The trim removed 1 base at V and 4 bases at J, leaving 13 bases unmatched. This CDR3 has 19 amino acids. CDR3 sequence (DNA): TGCGCCAGCAGCCAAGGTTTGGATAGCGGGAGGTCCCATTACAATGAGCAGTTCTTC. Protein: CASSQGLDSGRSHYNEQFF.

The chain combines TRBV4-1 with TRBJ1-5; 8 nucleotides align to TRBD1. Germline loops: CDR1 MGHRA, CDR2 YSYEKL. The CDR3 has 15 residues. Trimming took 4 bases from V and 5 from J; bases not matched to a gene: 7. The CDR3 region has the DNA TGCGCCAGCAGCCGAAACAGGGGGGCGGATCAGCCCCAGCATTTT. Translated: CASSRNRGADQPQHF.

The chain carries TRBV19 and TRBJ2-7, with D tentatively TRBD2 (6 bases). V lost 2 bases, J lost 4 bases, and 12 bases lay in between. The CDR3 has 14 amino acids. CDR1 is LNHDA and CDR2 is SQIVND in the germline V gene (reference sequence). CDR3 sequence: CASSIISGTYEQYF. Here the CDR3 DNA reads TGTGCCAGTAGTATAATTAGCGGAACTTACGAGCAGTACTTC.

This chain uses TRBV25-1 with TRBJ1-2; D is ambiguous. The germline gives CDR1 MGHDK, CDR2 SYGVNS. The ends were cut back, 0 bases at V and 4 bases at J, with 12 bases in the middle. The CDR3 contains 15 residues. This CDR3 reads CASSEYGRDIYGYTF. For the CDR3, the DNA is TGTGCCAGCAGTGAATATGGGAGGGATATCTATGGCTACACCTTC.

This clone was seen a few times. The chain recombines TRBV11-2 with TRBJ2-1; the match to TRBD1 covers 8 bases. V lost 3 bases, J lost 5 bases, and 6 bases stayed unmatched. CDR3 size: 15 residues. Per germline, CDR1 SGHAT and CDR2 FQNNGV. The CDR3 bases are TGTGCCAGCAGCTTCGCCGGGACAGGAAACAATGAGCAGTTCTTC. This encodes CASSFAGTGNNEQFF. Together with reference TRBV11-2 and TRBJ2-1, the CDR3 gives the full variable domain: EAGVAQSPRYKIIEKRQSVAFWCNPISGHATLYWYQQILGQGPKLLIQFQNNGVVDDSQLPKDRFSAERLKGVDSTLKIQPAKLEDSAVYLCASSFAGTGNNEQFFGPGTRLTVL.

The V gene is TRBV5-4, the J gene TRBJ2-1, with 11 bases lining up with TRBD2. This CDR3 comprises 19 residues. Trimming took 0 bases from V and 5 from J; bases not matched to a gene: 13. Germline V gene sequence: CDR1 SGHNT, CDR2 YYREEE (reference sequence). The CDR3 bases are TGTGCCAGCAGCTTGGAGCCCCCTAGCGGGAGGCGGTTCCACAATGAGCAGTTCTTC. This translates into CASSLEPPSGRRFHNEQFF.

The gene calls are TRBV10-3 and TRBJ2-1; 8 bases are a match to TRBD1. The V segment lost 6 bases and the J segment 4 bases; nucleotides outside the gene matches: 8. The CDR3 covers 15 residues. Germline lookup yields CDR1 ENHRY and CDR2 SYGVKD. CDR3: CAISPDRGSYNEQFF. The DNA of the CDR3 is TGTGCCATCAGCCCAGACAGGGGATCGTACAATGAGCAGTTCTTC.

In DNA, the CDR3 is TGTGCCAGCAGCCCCACCGGCAGGGCAAAAGAGACCCAGTACTTC. The encoded protein is CASSPTGRAKETQYF. This chain uses TRBV11-3 with TRBJ2-5; tentative D call: TRBD1 (5 bases). CDR1 is SGHNT and CDR2 is YENEEA in the germline V gene. V lost 5 bases to trimming and J lost 3 bases, with 16 bases between them. This CDR3 region has 15 residues.

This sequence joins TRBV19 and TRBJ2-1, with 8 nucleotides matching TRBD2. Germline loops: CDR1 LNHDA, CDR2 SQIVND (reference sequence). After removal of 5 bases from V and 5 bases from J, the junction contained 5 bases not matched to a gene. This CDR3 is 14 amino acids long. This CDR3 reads CASSPGTSNNEQFF. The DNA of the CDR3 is TGTGCCAGTAGTCCCGGGACTAGTAACAATGAGCAGTTCTTC.

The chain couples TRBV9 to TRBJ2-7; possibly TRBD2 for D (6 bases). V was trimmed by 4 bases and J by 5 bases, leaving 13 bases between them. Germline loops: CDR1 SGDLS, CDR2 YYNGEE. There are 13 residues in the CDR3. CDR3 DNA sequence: TGTGCCAGCAGCCCCTGGGACTGGGACGAGCAGTACTTC. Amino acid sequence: CASSPWDWDEQYF.

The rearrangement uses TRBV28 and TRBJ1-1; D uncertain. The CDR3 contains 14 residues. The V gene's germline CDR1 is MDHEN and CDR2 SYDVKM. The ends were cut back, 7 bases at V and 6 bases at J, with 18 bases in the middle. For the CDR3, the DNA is TGTGCCAGCACCTCCGGCGGCCTAACGGCTGAAGCTTTCTTT. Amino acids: CASTSGGLTAEAFF.

CDR3: CASSPIQGGNTEAFF. Here the CDR3 DNA reads TGTGCCAGCAGCCCGATTCAGGGTGGGAACACTGAAGCTTTCTTT. The rearrangement joins TRBV14 to TRBJ1-1; TRBD1 might be the D (5 bases). The V gene lost 4 bases and the J gene lost 1 base, with 13 bases spanning the gap. CDR3 length equals 15 residues. Germline CDR1 reads SGHDN; CDR2 reads FVKESK.

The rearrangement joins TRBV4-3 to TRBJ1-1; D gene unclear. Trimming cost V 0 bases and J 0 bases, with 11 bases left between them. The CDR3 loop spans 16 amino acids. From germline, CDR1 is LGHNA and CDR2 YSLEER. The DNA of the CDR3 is TGCGCCAGCAGCCAAGATAGGCGCAGGCTGAACACTGAAGCTTTCTTT. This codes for CASSQDRRRLNTEAFF.

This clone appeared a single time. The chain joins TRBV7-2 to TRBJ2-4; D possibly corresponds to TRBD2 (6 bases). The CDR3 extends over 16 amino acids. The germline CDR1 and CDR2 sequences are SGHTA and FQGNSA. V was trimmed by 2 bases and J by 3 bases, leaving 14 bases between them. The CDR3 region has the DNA TGTGCCAGCAGCTTAAGCCCGGGGGTGGTCAAAAACATTCAGTACTTC. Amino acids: CASSLSPGVVKNIQYF.